The clone carrying this T cell receptor beta chain was counted many times. Its antigen is unidentified. The data belong to a study of blood T cells in healthy people across ages. Across the whole study: There was about one barcoded beta molecule captured by template switching per two T cells.

Study outcomes and limitations: Those diversity estimates obtained from one million T cells were thought to be underestimates. In long-lived donors, naive CD4+ cell counts and diversity exceeded those of aged donors.

CDR3 size: 14 residues. Germline V gene data show CDR1 as SEHNR and CDR2 as FQNEAQ (reference sequence). V shed 3 bases, J shed 7 bases, and the junction held 6 bases outside the gene matches. A second PCR of 7 to 11 cycles used a sample-barcoded 5' primer and a J-beta primer mix. Each cDNA was tagged by a template-switch adaptor containing 12 random nucleotides. Using its own MiXCR run on the 5' RACE reads, TCRdb lists one record per CDR3 protein. The sample lists about 970,000 distinct CDR3 sequences; roughly half were seen once. Sequencing used blood. This TCR derives from a woman aged 60-70 years in good health. The chain couples TRBV7-9 to TRBJ2-7; 10 bases align to TRBD2. The DNA for the CDR3 is TGTGCCAGCAGCTTCGGACTAGCGGCGGGGGAGCAGTACTTC. This codes for CASSFGLAAGEQYF.